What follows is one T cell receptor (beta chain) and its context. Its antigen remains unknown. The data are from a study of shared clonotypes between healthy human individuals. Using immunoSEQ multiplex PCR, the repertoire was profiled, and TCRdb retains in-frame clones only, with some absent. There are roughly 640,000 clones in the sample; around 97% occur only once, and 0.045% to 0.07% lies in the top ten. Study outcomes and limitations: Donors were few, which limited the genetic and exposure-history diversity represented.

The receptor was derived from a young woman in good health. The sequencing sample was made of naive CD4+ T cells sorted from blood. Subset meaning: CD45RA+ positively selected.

In DNA, the CDR3 is TGTGCCAGCAGAGTATCGGGTTACGAGCAGTACTTC. This codes for CASRVSGYEQYF. The chain uses TRBV28 and TRBJ2-7; D is undetermined. Trimming cost V 6 bases and J 4 bases, with 10 bases left between them. The V gene's germline CDR1 is MDHEN and CDR2 SYDVKM. The CDR3 is 12 amino acids.